These 8 T cell receptor beta chains came from one sample sequenced in a study of blood T cells in healthy people across ages. A second PCR, run for roughly 7 to 12 cycles, used a sample-barcoded 5' primer plus a J-beta primer mix. TCRdb used MiXCR to reprocess the 5' RACE reads, holding one entry per CDR3 protein. Of hundreds of thousands of distinct CDR3 sequences in the sample, roughly 26% were seen once. These data were likewise used in another study, on T cells of mothers and their children.

Sequencing input: blood. The receptors derive from a boy between 10 and 17 years old in good health.

A few counts support this clonotype. One end of the junction fails to match germline, which may point to a read error. This chain uses TRBV20-1 with TRBJ2-5; TRBD2 might be the D (6 bases). The CDR3 has 13 amino acids. The germline V gene has CDR1 DFQATT and CDR2 SNEGSKA (reference sequence). The CDR3 region has the DNA TGCAGTGCGAGAGGGGACTCGCAAGAGACCCAGTACTTC. Residues: CSARGDSQETQYF.

The chain uses TRBV20-1 and TRBJ2-3, with D possibly being TRBD2 (6 bases). Looked up from germline, CDR1 is DFQATT and CDR2 is SNEGSKA (reference sequence). The CDR3 has 17 residues. The V gene lost 3 bases and the J gene lost 0 bases, with 19 bases spanning the gap. The DNA of the CDR3 is TGCAGTGCTAGTAAGGAGGGTGGCGGCCCGAGCACAGATACGCAGTATTTT. It translates to CSASKEGGGPSTDTQYF.

In its sample, this clonotype was seen a few times. The chain is built from TRBV4-1 and TRBJ2-6; D gene unclear. CDR1 is MGHRA, CDR2 YSYEKL, per germline. Trimming left V 0 bases short and J 0 bases short, with 12 bases between. CDR3 length: 18 amino acids. The CDR3 DNA reads TGCGCCAGCAGCCAAGATTCGGGCGACCTCTCTGGGGCCAACGTCCTGACTTTC. This sequence encodes CASSQDSGDLSGANVLTF.

This clonotype has more than one count but fewer than ten. The chain couples TRBV2 to TRBJ2-5, with unresolved D. Germline V gene data show CDR1 as SNHLY and CDR2 as FYNNEI. CDR3 length equals 13 residues. V dropped 4 bases and J dropped 4 bases, with 10 bases sitting between them. The CDR3 loop reads CASSAGWRETQYF. The CDR3 nucleotides read TGTGCCAGCAGTGCCGGCTGGCGAGAGACCCAGTACTTC.

This clonotype was picked up a small number of times. The DNA of the CDR3 is TGTGCCAGCAGCGTAGCGGCTAGTTCATACAATGAGCAGTTCTTC. Its translation is CASSVAASSYNEQFF. The chain combines TRBV9 with TRBJ2-7; no clear D gene. The assigned J gene may be wrong: the sequence end matches TRBJ2-1 better. CDR1 is SGDLS and CDR2 is YYNGEE in the germline V gene. The length of the CDR3 is 15 residues.

The J gene is TRBJ1-4, the V gene TRBV3-1, with a tentative D call TRBD1 (6 bases). The V gene's germline CDR1 is LGHDT and CDR2 YNNKEL (reference sequence). The CDR3 extends over 14 amino acids. Between the trimmed V and J ends, which lost 1 base and 9 bases, there was a span of 12 bases. As DNA, the CDR3 is TGTGCCAGCAGCCAAGGGACAGATATTAAAAAACTGTTTTTT. Translation: CASSQGTDIKKLFF.

This clonotype was recorded a few times. The chain has TRBV11-2 and TRBJ2-1; no definite D call. With the DNA end fitting TRBJ2-7 better, the J assignment may be wrong. The V gene's germline CDR1 is SGHAT and CDR2 FQNNGV. The CDR3 runs to 14 residues. CDR3 protein: CASSFRNRAYEQYF. The CDR3 region has the DNA TGTGCCAGCAGCTTTAGGAACAGAGCCTACGAGCAGTACTTC.

The chain uses TRBV5-1 and TRBJ1-1, with TRBD1 matching over 9 bases. Germline-derived CDR1 and CDR2 are SGHRS and YFSETQ. This CDR3 region has 16 residues. Unmatched junction bases numbered 7, after V lost 4 bases and J lost 0 bases. The CDR3 spells CASSPWTGVMNTEAFF. The DNA of the CDR3 is TGCGCCAGCAGCCCTTGGACAGGGGTCATGAACACTGAAGCTTTCTTT.